The T cell receptor (beta chain) under discussion was sequenced for a study of blood T cell repertoires in COVID-19. At the level of the study: Specimens from acute and convalescent COVID-19 originated in the United States, Italy and Spain. Sample material is recorded as cDNA or gDNA derived from T cells, B-cell-depleted T cells, or PBMCs.

Clones were read by immunoSEQ multiplex PCR, and TCRdb kept only the in-frame ones, dropping some. The data show 13,000 or so clones, approximately 87% seen once. V lost 3 bases, J lost 4 bases, and 13 bases lay in between. Germline V CDR1 and CDR2: SEHNR, FQNEAQ (reference sequence). The CDR3 has 15 residues. This TCR was recovered from a man aged 35 to 55 with active or convalescent COVID-19. Sequencing input: peripheral blood. The chain recombines TRBV7-9 with TRBJ1-3, with D possibly TRBD1 on 6 matching bases. The CDR3 loop is CASSFGQGTGNTIYF. DNA of the CDR3: TGTGCCAGCAGCTTTGGGCAGGGGACAGGAAACACCATATATTTT.